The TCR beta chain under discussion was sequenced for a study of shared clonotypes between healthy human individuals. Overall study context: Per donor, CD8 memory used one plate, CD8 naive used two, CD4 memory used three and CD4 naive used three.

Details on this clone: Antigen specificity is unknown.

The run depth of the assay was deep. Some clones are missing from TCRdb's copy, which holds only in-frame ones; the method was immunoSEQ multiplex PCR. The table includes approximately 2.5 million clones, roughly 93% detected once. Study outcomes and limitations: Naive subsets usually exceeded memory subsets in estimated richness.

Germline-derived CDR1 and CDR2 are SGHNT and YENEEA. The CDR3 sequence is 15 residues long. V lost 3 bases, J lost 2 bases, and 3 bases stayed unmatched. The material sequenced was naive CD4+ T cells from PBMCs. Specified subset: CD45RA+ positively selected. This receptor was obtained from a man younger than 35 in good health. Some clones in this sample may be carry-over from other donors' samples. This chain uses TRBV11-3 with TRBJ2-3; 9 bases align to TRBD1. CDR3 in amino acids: CASSLTGGYTDTQYF. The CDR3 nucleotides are TGTGCCAGCAGCTTGACAGGGGGATACACAGATACGCAGTATTTT.